These 29 T cell receptor beta chains share one sample of origin, sequenced in a study of regulatory T cells in long-lasting Graves disease. TCR beta libraries were built with iRepertoire HTBI primers and Arm-PCR of CDR3 regions. TCRdb re-derived calls from the multiplex PCR reads in MiXCR, one entry per CDR3 protein. The table records 400,000 to 500,000 distinct CDR3 sequences, 15% of them present only once. Time point denoted: newly diagnosed GD, antithyroid drugs for less than 3 months. The authors made the TCR library using RNA they extracted from PBMCs. The same sample was also used in a study of T cells in Graves' hyperthyroidism and ophthalmopathy.

The input for sequencing was peripheral blood mononuclear cells (PBMCs), taken at new diagnosis, from a patient treated with antithyroid drugs. The receptors shown here come from a woman between 40 and 50 years old with Graves disease.

The V gene is TRBV3-1, the J gene TRBJ2-1, with 12 bases lining up with TRBD2. The CDR3 totals 16 residues. Germline V gene lookup returns CDR1 LGHDT and CDR2 YNNKEL (reference sequence). J gave up 6 bases and V 4 bases, and 7 bases lay outside the gene matches. In nucleotides, the CDR3 is TGTGCCAGCAGCCTCCGCCCTAGCGGGAGGGCCAATGAGCAGTTCTTC. Protein sequence: CASSLRPSGRANEQFF.

This clonotype showed up many times. The V and J genes are TRBV5-1 and TRBJ2-3, with D unclear. The CDR3 consists of 14 residues. Germline CDR1 is SGHRS and CDR2 is YFSETQ. V was trimmed by 0 bases and J by 2 bases, leaving 7 bases between them. Here the CDR3 reads CASSLESTTDTQYF. Here the CDR3 DNA reads TGCGCCAGCAGCTTGGAGTCCACCACAGATACGCAGTATTTT.

The V and J genes are TRBV5-4 and TRBJ2-2; D is perhaps TRBD1 (6 bases). The CDR3 runs 16 residues. Between the trimmed V and J ends, which lost 2 bases and 3 bases, there was a span of 14 bases. CDR1 is SGHNT, CDR2 YYREEE, per germline (reference sequence). CDR3 protein: CASSFAAGEYTGELFF. Here the CDR3 DNA reads TGTGCCAGCAGCTTCGCTGCAGGGGAGTACACCGGGGAGCTGTTTTTT.

This clonotype was counted between two and nine times. The genes are TRBV9 and TRBJ2-7; TRBD2 is a possible D gene (5 bases). The V gene lost 4 bases and the J gene lost 3 bases, with 11 bases spanning the gap. CDR3 size: 13 residues. CDR1 is SGDLS, CDR2 YYNGEE, per germline. The CDR3 loop is CASSPSGNYEQYF. CDR3 nucleotides: TGTGCCAGCAGCCCCAGCGGAAACTACGAGCAGTACTTC. Looking up the rest from reference TRBV9 and TRBJ2-7 gives the full variable domain: DSGVTQTPKHLITATGQRVTLRCSPRSGDLSVYWYQQSLDQGLQFLIQYYNGEERAKGNILERFSAQQFPDLHSELNLSSLELGDSALYFCASSPSGNYEQYFGPGTRLTVT.

The chain combines TRBV9 with TRBJ1-3, with D hard to call. Germline V gene lookup returns CDR1 SGDLS and CDR2 YYNGEE. The V and J ends lost 0 bases and 1 base respectively, with 14 bases between them. This CDR3 is 17 amino acids long. DNA of the CDR3: TGTGCCAGCAGCGTAGGGTTCCTGATCGGGTCTGGAAACACCATATATTTT. Translated, it gives CASSVGFLIGSGNTIYF.

There are many counts of this clonotype. The CDR3: CASSYDGTGNTGELFF. The DNA of the CDR3 is TGTGCCAGCAGTTACGATGGGACAGGGAACACCGGGGAGCTGTTTTTT. This chain connects TRBV6-2 or TRBV6-3 to TRBJ2-2, with 8 bases fitting TRBD1. Trimming at V came to 2 bases and at J to 1 base, leaving 3 bases not matched to a gene. Germline CDR1 and CDR2: MNHEY and SVGEGT. The CDR3 runs to 16 residues.

This chain uses TRBV7-9 with TRBJ1-2; D perhaps matches TRBD1 (6 bases). The CDR3 sequence is 16 residues long. V lost 0 bases to trimming and J lost 5 bases, with 16 bases between them. The V gene's germline CDR1 is SEHNR and CDR2 FQNEAQ (reference sequence). The CDR3 DNA reads TGTGCCAGCAGCTTAGCGCGGGGGCAGGGTAGTTATGGCTACACCTTC. Protein product: CASSLARGQGSYGYTF.

This chain links TRBV20-1 with TRBJ2-7; 8 bases match TRBD2. The CDR3 length is 16 residues. The germline V gene has CDR1 DFQATT and CDR2 SNEGSKA (reference sequence). V shed 1 base, J shed 0 bases, and the junction held 8 bases outside the gene matches. The CDR3 DNA reads TGCAGTGCTAGAGGTGGTCGACTAGCGTCCTCCTACGAGCAGTACTTC. Protein: CSARGGRLASSYEQYF.

This clonotype was counted ten times or more. This chain links TRBV20-1 with TRBJ2-5; no clear D gene. CDR3 length: 15 residues. Looked up from germline, CDR1 is DFQATT and CDR2 is SNEGSKA (reference sequence). The ends were cut back, 6 bases at V and 2 bases at J, with 19 bases in the middle. CDR3 nucleotides: TGCAGTGCCACCCCCTCTGGCGGAGCGCAAGAGACCCAGTACTTC. It specifies CSATPSGGAQETQYF.

The gene calls are TRBV18 and TRBJ1-5; D not resolved. The V gene lost 5 bases and the J gene lost 1 base, with 15 bases spanning the gap. CDR1 KGHSH and CDR2 LQKENI come from the germline V gene. The CDR3 length is 16 residues. The CDR3 DNA reads as TGTGCCAGCTCAACTTCAGGTTTATTGAGCAATCAGCCCCAGCATTTT. Translating it yields CASSTSGLLSNQPQHF.

As regards this clonotype: This probably arose from a read error, given a far larger clone one base away. This rearrangement joins TRBV4-2 to TRBJ2-2, with 13 bases aligning to TRBD2. The CDR3 has 16 residues. Unmatched junction bases numbered 3, after V lost 4 bases and J lost 4 bases. In germline, CDR1 is LGHNA, CDR2 YNFKEQ. The CDR3 DNA reads TGTGCCAGCAGCCCCCGGACTAGCGGGAGCACCGGGGAGCTGTTTTTT. Translated: CASSPRTSGSTGELFF.

This clonotype was counted at least ten times. This sequence joins TRBV25-1 and TRBJ2-1, with D possibly being TRBD2 (5 bases). CDR1 and CDR2 (germline): MGHDK, SYGVNS. Deletions cut 1 base from V and 8 bases from J, with 15 bases between. This CDR3 has 15 amino acids. The CDR3 spells CASSEWRIQDDEQFF. Here the CDR3 DNA reads TGTGCCAGCAGTGAATGGAGGATTCAGGACGATGAGCAGTTCTTC.

This clonotype was detected many times. The chain links TRBV27 to TRBJ2-3; no firm D call. In germline, CDR1 is MNHEY, CDR2 SMNVEV (reference sequence). V was cut by 1 base and J by 6 bases, with 11 bases left in between. The CDR3 is 14 residues long. CDR3 region: CASSLLRSEDTQYF. CDR3 nucleotide sequence: TGTGCCAGCAGTTTATTACGATCGGAGGATACGCAGTATTTT.

In this sample, this clonotype turned up many times. The chain joins TRBV5-4 to TRBJ2-1; D ambiguous. Germline lookup yields CDR1 SGHNT and CDR2 YYREEE (reference sequence). V was shortened by 0 bases and J by 10 bases, with 5 bases between the two germline ends. This CDR3 contains 11 residues. In DNA form, the CDR3 reads TGTGCCAGCAGCTTGGGGTGGGAGCAGTTCTTC. The encoded protein is CASSLGWEQFF.

This clonotype has a handful of counts. The CDR3 DNA reads TGTGCCAGCAGCCCCCCCCACGGTAGGGCTGGCTACACCTTC. Translated: CASSPPHGRAGYTF. The chain employs TRBV13 and TRBJ1-2; D is unclear. Deletions cut 5 bases from V and 7 bases from J, with 17 bases between. CDR1 PRHDT and CDR2 FYEKMQ come from the germline V gene (reference sequence). The CDR3 covers 14 residues.

This clonotype was counted ten times or more. This sequence joins TRBV25-1 and TRBJ2-1, with TRBD1 matching 10 bases. CDR1 MGHDK and CDR2 SYGVNS come from the germline V gene. The CDR3 covers 16 residues. Trimming cost V 2 bases and J 5 bases; bases outside gene matches: 6. In nucleotides, the CDR3 is TGTGCCAGCAGTGAACGCGGGACAGGGGAGAACAATGAGCAGTTCTTC. Its translation is CASSERGTGENNEQFF.

A remark on this clonotype: At one of its ends the junction is not consistent with the germline gene, which may arise from a read error. V usage is TRBV13 and J usage is TRBJ2-7, with D maybe TRBD1 (5 bases). There are 13 residues in the CDR3. Germline values: CDR1 PRHDT, CDR2 FYEKMQ (reference sequence). Here the CDR3 DNA reads TGTGCCAGCAGCTTCTTTCGAGACAGCCAACCTTCTTTC. Translating gives CASSFFRDSQPSF.

This clonotype was recorded at least ten times. The V and J genes are TRBV12-3 or TRBV12-4 and TRBJ2-1; the D call may be TRBD1 or TRBD2 (5 bases each). This CDR3 region has 16 residues. V lost 3 bases to trimming and J lost 5 bases, with 17 bases between them. The CDR3 DNA reads as TGTGCCAGCAGTTTGGCTCTCGGGTCGGGGCACAATGAGCAGTTCTTC. It translates to CASSLALGSGHNEQFF.

The chain employs TRBV20-1 and TRBJ2-7; TRBD2 matches at 11 bases. After removal of 0 bases from V and 5 bases from J, the junction contained 15 bases not matched to a gene. This CDR3 has 18 residues. Germline CDR1 and CDR2: DFQATT and SNEGSKA (reference sequence). The CDR3 nucleotides are TGCAGTGCTAGAGAAGATAGGACTAGCGGGCTGGTGGTGGACGAGCAGTACTTC. It codes for CSAREDRTSGLVVDEQYF.

The rearrangement joins TRBV11-1 to TRBJ2-3; D gene unclear. Germline V gene sequence: CDR1 SGHAT, CDR2 FQDESV (reference sequence). V was clipped by 3 bases and J by 2 bases, with 9 bases between them. CDR3 length: 14 amino acids. CDR3 sequence reads: CASSFSSATDTQYF. The CDR3 DNA is TGTGCCAGCAGCTTCTCTAGTGCCACAGATACGCAGTATTTT.

This clonotype was counted between two and nine times. The rearrangement uses TRBV20-1 and TRBJ2-3; 8 bases agree with TRBD2. There are 13 residues in the CDR3. Trimming removed 6 bases from V and 6 bases from J; junction bases left unmatched: 8. Per germline, CDR1 DFQATT and CDR2 SNEGSKA (reference sequence). This CDR3 is CSASTSASDTQYF. CDR3 DNA sequence: TGCAGTGCCTCGACTAGCGCTTCCGATACGCAGTATTTT.

This clonotype was detected many times. The chain employs TRBV14 and TRBJ2-1, with a weak D call TRBD1 (6 bases). Germline CDR1 is SGHDN and CDR2 is FVKESK. The CDR3 is 14 residues long. Trimming cost V 2 bases and J 8 bases, with 13 bases left between them. The CDR3 DNA sequence: TGTGCCAGCAGCCAACAGGGGCCGTCCTATGAGCAGTTCTTC. Residues: CASSQQGPSYEQFF.

This clonotype appeared a few times. This chain uses TRBV12-3 or TRBV12-4 with TRBJ2-2; D possibly corresponds to TRBD1 (5 bases). CDR3 length equals 13 residues. V lost 5 bases and J lost 7, with 11 bases in between. The chain's CDR3 is CASSPRQFGELFF. For the CDR3, the DNA is TGTGCCAGCAGTCCCAGACAGTTCGGGGAGCTGTTTTTT.

V is TRBV4-1 and J is TRBJ1-3; D possibly corresponds to TRBD1 (5 bases). V lost 2 bases and J 4 bases, leaving 21 bases between the germline ends. Germline values: CDR1 MGHRA, CDR2 YSYEKL. CDR3 length: 18 amino acids. In DNA, the CDR3 is TGCGCCAGCAGCCAAATTTTTCGGGAGGCAGGGAGAGGAAACACCATATATTTT. Amino acids: CASSQIFREAGRGNTIYF.

There are a few counts of this clonotype. The rearrangement links TRBV9 to TRBJ1-1; unclear D gene. V shed 5 bases and J shed 0 bases, with 11 bases lying between them. Looked up from germline, CDR1 is SGDLS and CDR2 is YYNGEE. There are 14 residues in the CDR3. The CDR3 protein is CASSGSGLNTEAFF. The CDR3 nucleotides read TGTGCCAGCAGTGGTTCAGGCTTGAACACTGAAGCTTTCTTT.

Ten or more counts support this clonotype. The chain couples TRBV5-1 to TRBJ2-5; TRBD1 matches at 9 bases. The junction had 4 bases not matched to a gene; V was cut back by 2 bases and J by 5 bases. Germline V CDR1 and CDR2: SGHRS, YFSETQ. The CDR3 contains 14 residues. In DNA, the CDR3 is TGCGCCAGCAGCTTCTGGGACAGGGCGGAGACCCAGTACTTC. Protein product: CASSFWDRAETQYF. The complete variable domain, with remaining parts taken from reference TRBV5-1 and TRBJ2-5, reads KAGVTQTPRYLIKTRGQQVTLSCSPISGHRSVSWYQQTPGQGLQFLFEYFSETQRNKGNFPGRFSGRQFSNSRSEMNVSTLELGDSALYLCASSFWDRAETQYFGPGTRLLVL.

This clonotype was found many times. The chain combines TRBV18 with TRBJ2-4, with TRBD1 as a possible D gene (6 bases). The germline V gene encodes CDR1 KGHSH and CDR2 LQKENI. V lost 0 bases, J lost 6 bases, and 12 bases lay in between. The CDR3 has 15 residues. The CDR3 nucleotides are TGTGCCAGCTCACCACCGGGGGCTCTGTCAAACATTCAGTACTTC. Translated, it gives CASSPPGALSNIQYF.

This clonotype occurred many times. The V gene is TRBV7-9, the J gene TRBJ2-5; no definite D call. The CDR3 spans 14 residues. The V end was cut by 1 base, the J end by 2 bases, with 8 bases between. Germline V gives CDR1 SEHNR, CDR2 FQNEAQ (reference sequence). The CDR3 DNA is TGTGCCAGCAGCTTAGTCAGGACGCAAGAGACCCAGTACTTC. Translation gives CASSLVRTQETQYF.

This clonotype was seen only a few times. This chain links TRBV15 with TRBJ2-1; D is tentatively TRBD1 or TRBD2 (6 bases each). The germline V and J ends were trimmed by 2 bases and 5 bases, with 16 bases remaining between them. The CDR3 loop spans 16 amino acids. Germline CDR1 and CDR2: LNHNV and YYDKDF (reference sequence). CDR3 bases: TGTGCCACCAGCAGACACGGAAGGGGGGCGGACAATGAGCAGTTCTTC. Its translation: CATSRHGRGADNEQFF. Using reference TRBV15 and TRBJ2-1 for the parts outside the CDR3, the full variable domain is DAMVIQNPRYQVTQFGKPVTLSCSQTLNHNVMYWYQQKSSQAPKLLFHYYDKDFNNEADTPDNFQSRRPNTSFCFLDIRSPGLGDTAMYLCATSRHGRGADNEQFFGPGTRLTVL.